The next 28 T cell receptor beta chains were all read from a single sample in a study of shared T cell receptors in the human thymus. The protocol was immunoSEQ multiplex PCR, while the TCRdb copy is restricted to in-frame clones and leaves out a portion. Of 720,000 or so clones detected, approximately 85% appear once; the ten largest clones hold roughly 0.01%. These data also formed part of another study, on human thymus T cells.

Sequencing was done on a sample of thymocytes. The receptor set was obtained from a girl younger than two with a congenital heart defect.

The chain is built from TRBV6-4 and TRBJ1-2; 9 positions agree with TRBD1. V gave up 9 bases and J gave up 7 bases; unmatched junction bases: 21. This CDR3 spans 17 amino acids. Germline CDR1 is MRHNA and CDR2 is SNTAGT. CDR3 coding DNA: TGTGCCAGATTTCAGGCAGGGACAGGGTATTATGCGGGTGGCTACACCTTC. Protein sequence: CARFQAGTGYYAGGYTF.

This clone was seen a few times. This chain links TRBV18 with TRBJ1-2, with 9 bases matching TRBD1. Germline CDR1 KGHSH, CDR2 LQKENI. The CDR3 covers 22 residues. The V and J ends lost 1 base and 0 bases, in that order; junction bases with no gene match: 21. The CDR3 DNA reads TGTGCCAGCTCACCACTTGTCCACTTAAGTCAGGGACAGGGAATGACTAACTATGGCTACACCTTC. Translated, it gives CASSPLVHLSQGQGMTNYGYTF.

This chain connects TRBV2 to TRBJ2-1; D may be TRBD1 (6 bases). Trimming shortened V by 4 bases and J by 0 bases, and 10 bases separated the two germline ends. The germline gives CDR1 SNHLY, CDR2 FYNNEI. This CDR3 has 15 residues. CDR3 residues: CASSGTASSYNEQFF. The CDR3 coding sequence is TGTGCCAGCAGTGGGACAGCTTCCTCCTACAATGAGCAGTTCTTC.

This chain joins TRBV5-6 and TRBJ2-3, with 7 positions matching TRBD2. The CDR3 extends over 14 amino acids. Germline V CDR1 and CDR2: SGHDT, YYEEEE. The V gene end was trimmed by 3 bases and the J gene end by 1 base; junction bases not matched to a gene: 2. The CDR3 protein is CASSWGGRTDTQYF. The CDR3 DNA sequence: TGTGCCAGCAGCTGGGGGGGACGCACAGATACGCAGTATTTT.

The gene calls are TRBV5-1 and TRBJ2-3, with D tentatively TRBD2 (5 bases). The germline V and J ends were trimmed by 3 bases and 3 bases, with 20 bases remaining between them. CDR1 SGHRS and CDR2 YFSETQ come from the germline V gene. CDR3 length: 17 amino acids. The CDR3 protein is CASSSNQLGGVTDTQYF. CDR3 nucleotide sequence: TGCGCCAGCAGCTCAAACCAACTAGGTGGGGTAACAGATACGCAGTATTTT.

The CDR3 region has the DNA TGCAGCGCTGGACTCCAGTTGAGCTCTGGAAACACCATATATTTT. Protein product: CSAGLQLSSGNTIYF. V is TRBV29-1 and J is TRBJ1-3; D remains ambiguous. The CDR3 is made up of 15 amino acids. Trimming removed 7 bases from V and 0 bases from J, with 16 bases in between. CDR1 is SQVTM and CDR2 is ANQGSEA in the germline V gene.

A single count supports this clone. This chain's CDR3 is CASGRTGTSGGADTQYF. CDR3 coding DNA: TGTGCCAGCGGCCGAACAGGGACTAGCGGGGGGGCAGATACGCAGTATTTT. J is TRBJ2-3 and V is TRBV9; 16 bases map to TRBD2. The CDR3 is made up of 17 amino acids. With V trimmed by 7 bases and J by 4 bases, 9 bases remained unmatched. CDR1 is SGDLS, CDR2 YYNGEE, per germline.

The chain's CDR3 is CASRPSRQSPYNEQFF. The CDR3 DNA reads TGTGCCAGTAGGCCCTCCAGACAGAGTCCATACAATGAGCAGTTCTTC. The rearrangement uses TRBV19 and TRBJ2-1; possibly TRBD1 for D (5 bases). The CDR3 spans 16 residues. V lost 6 bases to trimming and J lost 4 bases, with 19 bases between them. The germline V gene has CDR1 LNHDA and CDR2 SQIVND (reference sequence).

This sequence joins TRBV15 and TRBJ2-1; perhaps TRBD1 as D (6 bases). CDR3 length equals 16 residues. Germline V gives CDR1 LNHNV, CDR2 YYDKDF (reference sequence). V shed 3 bases and J shed 7 bases, with 19 bases lying between them. The CDR3 reads CATSRAGTTKRNEQFF. The CDR3 bases are TGTGCCACCAGCAGGGCCGGGACAACGAAACGGAATGAGCAGTTCTTC.

The chain carries TRBV28 and TRBJ2-3; 7 nucleotides line up with TRBD1. V was pared by 1 base and J by 2 bases, with 9 bases of the junction left unmatched. Germline-derived CDR1 and CDR2 are MDHEN and SYDVKM. The CDR3 has 17 residues. The CDR3 region has the DNA TGTGCCAGCAGTTTATCCCGCGAGGGGGCCCCCACAGATACGCAGTATTTT. Its translation: CASSLSREGAPTDTQYF.

This clone was seen only a few times. The chain recombines TRBV14 with TRBJ2-7; the match to TRBD1 covers 10 bases. Germline V gene sequence: CDR1 SGHDN, CDR2 FVKESK. This CDR3 comprises 16 residues. V lost 4 bases and J lost 6; bases outside the gene matches: 12. The CDR3 loop is CASSLMGTGEPCEQYF. The DNA of the CDR3 is TGTGCCAGCAGCCTAATGGGGACAGGGGAACCGTGCGAGCAGTACTTC.

The V and J genes are TRBV28 and TRBJ1-2; no firm D call. V was trimmed by 8 bases and J by 6 bases, leaving 10 bases between them. CDR3 length: 11 residues. Germline-derived CDR1 and CDR2 are MDHEN and SYDVKM. This chain's CDR3 is CASLSRDGYTF. The CDR3 bases are TGTGCCAGCCTTTCCCGGGATGGCTACACCTTC.

The chain couples TRBV7-2 to TRBJ1-2; 10 bases align to TRBD1. The CDR3 covers 16 residues. The germline V gene encodes CDR1 SGHTA and CDR2 FQGNSA. Trimming removed 6 bases from V and 3 bases from J; junction bases left unmatched: 10. In DNA, the CDR3 is TGTGCCAGCAGACGGGACAGGGGTATGAAGGACTATGGCTACACCTTC. It is translated as CASRRDRGMKDYGYTF. The full variable domain, its missing parts supplied by reference TRBV7-2 and TRBJ1-2, is GAGVSQSPSNKVTEKGKDVELRCDPISGHTALYWYRQSLGQGLEFLIYFQGNSAPDKSGLPSDRFSAERTGGSVSTLTIQRTQQEDSAVYLCASRRDRGMKDYGYTFGSGTRLTVV.

The chain carries TRBV4-3 and TRBJ2-7, with 7 bases aligning to TRBD1. Germline-derived CDR1 and CDR2 are LGHNA and YSLEER. The CDR3 has 15 amino acids. After removal of 0 bases from V and 12 bases from J, the junction contained 14 bases not matched to a gene. Here the CDR3 DNA reads TGCGCCAGCAGCCAAGATCGGACTCCACAGGGGAAGACGTACTTC. Translating it yields CASSQDRTPQGKTYF.

This clone was observed a few times. The chain combines TRBV7-2 with TRBJ1-4, with D perhaps TRBD1 (6 bases). The germline CDR1 and CDR2 sequences are SGHTA and FQGNSA. The CDR3 is 19 residues long. V shed 2 bases and J shed 5 bases, with 24 bases lying between them. CDR3 in amino acids: CASSLPPRRGSRGNEKLFF. The CDR3 bases are TGTGCCAGCAGCTTACCTCCCCGCAGGGGATCGAGGGGGAATGAAAAACTGTTTTTT.

This chain uses TRBV27 with TRBJ2-1; 8 bases align to TRBD2. The CDR3 totals 16 residues. The trim removed 6 bases at V and 6 bases at J, leaving 13 bases unmatched. Germline V CDR1 and CDR2: MNHEY, SMNVEV (reference sequence). CDR3 in DNA: TGTGCCAGCAGCTACGTATCAGCGGGGGACGGCAATGAGCAGTTCTTC. Amino acid sequence: CASSYVSAGDGNEQFF.

The genes are TRBV7-9 and TRBJ2-1; D might be TRBD2 (5 bases). From germline, CDR1 is SEHNR and CDR2 FQNEAQ (reference sequence). The V end lost 8 bases, the J end lost 5 bases, and 16 bases lay between the germline ends. The CDR3 length is 14 residues. The CDR3 loop reads CASLKGGADNEQFF. For the CDR3, the DNA is TGTGCCAGCCTCAAAGGCGGAGCGGACAATGAGCAGTTCTTC.

This chain uses TRBV9 with TRBJ1-6; TRBD1 matches 9 bases. Trimming removed 3 bases from V and 0 bases from J; junction bases left unmatched: 7. In germline, CDR1 is SGDLS, CDR2 YYNGEE. The CDR3 contains 18 residues. Here the CDR3 reads CASSGGTGRSSYNSPLHF. The CDR3 nucleotides are TGTGCCAGCAGCGGGGGGACAGGGAGGAGCTCCTATAATTCACCCCTCCACTTT.

This clone appeared once. The chain recombines TRBV28 with TRBJ1-2; 10 bases agree with TRBD1. The CDR3 extends over 17 amino acids. The J segment lost 2 bases and the V segment lost 11 bases, leaving 17 bases of the junction unmatched. Germline V gene lookup returns CDR1 MDHEN and CDR2 SYDVKM. CDR3 DNA sequence: TGTGCCGGAAAAGATGGGGGACAGGGGATTGGGAACTATGGCTACACCTTC. This encodes CAGKDGGQGIGNYGYTF.

This clone is a singleton in its sample. J is TRBJ1-6 and V is TRBV7-3, with D possibly TRBD1 on 5 matching bases. The CDR3 is made up of 19 amino acids. Germline loops: CDR1 SGHTA, CDR2 FQGTGA. The germline V and J ends were trimmed by 2 bases and 0 bases, with 17 bases remaining between them. The chain's CDR3 is CASSLHNVGGSSYNSPLHF. The DNA for the CDR3 is TGTGCCAGCAGCTTACATAATGTCGGGGGAAGCTCCTATAATTCACCCCTCCACTTT.

This clone was observed a single time. The rearrangement joins TRBV18 to TRBJ1-2, with 7 bases lining up with TRBD1. The CDR3 sequence is 15 residues long. Germline V gives CDR1 KGHSH, CDR2 LQKENI. Trimming removed 0 bases from V and 6 bases from J; junction bases left unmatched: 7. The chain's CDR3 is CASSPPKGQINGYTF. The CDR3 DNA follows: TGTGCCAGCTCACCACCGAAGGGACAGATAAATGGCTACACCTTC. Full variable domain (outside the CDR3, taken from reference TRBV18 and TRBJ1-2): NAGVMQNPRHLVRRRGQEARLRCSPMKGHSHVYWYRQLPEEGLKFMVYLQKENIIDESGMPKERFSAEFPKEGPSILRIQQVVRGDSAAYFCASSPPKGQINGYTFGSGTRLTVV.

The sample holds one count of this clone. CDR3 bases: TGCGCCAGCAGCCAAGATCAGGGGGACAGCAATCAGCCCCAGCATTTT. Protein sequence: CASSQDQGDSNQPQHF. V gene TRBV4-1 combines with J gene TRBJ1-5; 7 bases are shared with TRBD1. Germline V CDR1 and CDR2: MGHRA, YSYEKL. V was pared by 0 bases and J by 1 base, with 3 bases of the junction left unmatched. The CDR3 has 16 residues.

In its sample, this clone was seen once. This chain joins TRBV6-6 and TRBJ1-6; a possible D gene is TRBD1 (5 bases). The CDR3 length is 14 residues. CDR1 is MNHNY, CDR2 SVGAGI, per germline (reference sequence). Trimming left V 7 bases short and J 1 base short, with 8 bases between. CDR3 in amino acids: CASTGLSYNSPLHF. CDR3 sequence (DNA): TGTGCCAGCACAGGGTTATCCTATAATTCACCCCTCCACTTT.

In this sample, this clone turned up a few times. The chain uses TRBV9 and TRBJ2-1; 7 nucleotides line up with TRBD2. Trimming took 1 base from V and 10 from J; bases not matched to a gene: 14. The length of the CDR3 is 16 residues. CDR1 SGDLS and CDR2 YYNGEE come from the germline V gene. The CDR3 loop reads CASSVSPRLACREQFF. CDR3 DNA: TGTGCCAGCAGCGTATCACCGAGACTAGCATGTAGGGAGCAGTTCTTC.

V gene TRBV5-6 combines with J gene TRBJ1-1; possible D gene TRBD1, 5 bases. Per the germline V gene, CDR1 is SGHDT and CDR2 is YYEEEE. The CDR3 totals 15 residues. Trimming left V 2 bases short and J 2 bases short, with 13 bases between. As DNA, the CDR3 is TGTGCCAGCAGCTTTAGGACACCGTTAAACACTGAAGCTTTCTTT. Its translation is CASSFRTPLNTEAFF.

This clone has just one count. V gene TRBV5-4 combines with J gene TRBJ1-6; D gene ambiguous. The ends were cut back, 0 bases at V and 7 bases at J, with 5 bases in the middle. Germline CDR1 and CDR2: SGHNT and YYREEE (reference sequence). The CDR3 contains 13 residues. CDR3 amino acids: CASSLALNSPLHF. CDR3 DNA: TGTGCCAGCAGCTTGGCTTTGAATTCACCCCTCCACTTT.

The gene calls are TRBV6-1 and TRBJ2-1; D is uncertain. This CDR3 comprises 13 residues. Germline V gene lookup returns CDR1 MNHNS and CDR2 SASEGT. Trimming removed 6 bases at V and 4 bases at J, with 10 bases between. The CDR3 here is CASRNPVYNEQFF. CDR3 sequence (DNA): TGTGCCAGCAGGAACCCGGTATACAATGAGCAGTTCTTC.

The V gene is TRBV4-1, the J gene TRBJ1-4; D not certain. Germline lookup yields CDR1 MGHRA and CDR2 YSYEKL. The V end lost 0 bases, the J end lost 4 bases, and 3 bases lay between the germline ends. The CDR3 loop spans 13 amino acids. In DNA form, the CDR3 reads TGCGCCAGCAGCCAAGATCTTAATGAAAAACTGTTTTTT. It specifies CASSQDLNEKLFF.